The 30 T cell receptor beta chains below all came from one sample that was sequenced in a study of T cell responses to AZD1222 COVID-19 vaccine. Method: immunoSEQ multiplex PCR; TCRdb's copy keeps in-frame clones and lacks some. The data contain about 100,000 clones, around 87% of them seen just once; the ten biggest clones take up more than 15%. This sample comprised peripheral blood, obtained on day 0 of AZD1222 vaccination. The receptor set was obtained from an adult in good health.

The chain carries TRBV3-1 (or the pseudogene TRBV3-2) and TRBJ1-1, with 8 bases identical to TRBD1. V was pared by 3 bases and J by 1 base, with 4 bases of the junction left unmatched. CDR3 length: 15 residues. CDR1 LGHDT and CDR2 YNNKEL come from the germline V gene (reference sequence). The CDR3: CASSHDRGRNTEAFF. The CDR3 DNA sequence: TGTGCCAGCAGCCACGACAGGGGTCGGAACACTGAAGCTTTCTTT.

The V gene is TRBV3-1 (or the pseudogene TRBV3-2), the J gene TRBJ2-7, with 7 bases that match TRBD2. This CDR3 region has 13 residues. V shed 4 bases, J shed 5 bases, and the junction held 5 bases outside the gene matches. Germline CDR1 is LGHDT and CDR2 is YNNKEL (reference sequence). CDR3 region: CASSLGLVDEQYF. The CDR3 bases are TGTGCCAGCAGCCTCGGACTAGTGGACGAGCAGTACTTC.

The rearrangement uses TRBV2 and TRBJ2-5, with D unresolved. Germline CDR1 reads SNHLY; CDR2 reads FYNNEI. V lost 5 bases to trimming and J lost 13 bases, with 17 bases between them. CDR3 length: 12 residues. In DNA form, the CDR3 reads TGTGCCAGCAGTATAGGCTCGCGGAACCCGTACTTC. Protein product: CASSIGSRNPYF. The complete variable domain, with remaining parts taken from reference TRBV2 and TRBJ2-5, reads EPEVTQTPSHQVTQMGQEVILRCVPISNHLYFYWYRQILGQKVEFLVSFYNNEISEKSEIFDDQFSVERPDGSNFTLKIRSTKLEDSAMYFCASSIGSRNPYFGPGTRLLVL.

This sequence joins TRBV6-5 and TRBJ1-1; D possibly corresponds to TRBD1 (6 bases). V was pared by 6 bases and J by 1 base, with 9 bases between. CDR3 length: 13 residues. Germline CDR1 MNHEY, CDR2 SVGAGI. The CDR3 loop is CASSLQGNTEAFF. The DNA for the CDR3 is TGTGCCAGCAGCTTACAGGGGAACACTGAAGCTTTCTTT.

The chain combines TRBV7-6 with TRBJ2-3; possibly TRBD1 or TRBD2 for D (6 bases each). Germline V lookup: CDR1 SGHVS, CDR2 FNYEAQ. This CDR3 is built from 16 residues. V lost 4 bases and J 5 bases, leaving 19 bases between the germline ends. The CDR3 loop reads CASSSGGPLAGDTQYF. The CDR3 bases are TGTGCCAGCAGCTCTGGGGGGCCCCTTGCCGGAGATACGCAGTATTTT.

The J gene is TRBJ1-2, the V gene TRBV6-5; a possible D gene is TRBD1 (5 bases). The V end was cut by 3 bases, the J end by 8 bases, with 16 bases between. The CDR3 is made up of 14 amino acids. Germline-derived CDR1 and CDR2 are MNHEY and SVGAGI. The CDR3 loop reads CASSYSTAAGGYTF. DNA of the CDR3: TGTGCCAGCAGTTATTCGACAGCGGCGGGCGGCTACACCTTC.

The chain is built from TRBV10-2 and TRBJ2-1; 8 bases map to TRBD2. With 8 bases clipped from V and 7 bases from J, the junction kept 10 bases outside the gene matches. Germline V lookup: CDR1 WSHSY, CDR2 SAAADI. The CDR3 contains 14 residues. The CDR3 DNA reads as TGCGCCAGCCGGCCGGGACTAGATTTAAATGAGCAGTTCTTC. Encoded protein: CASRPGLDLNEQFF.

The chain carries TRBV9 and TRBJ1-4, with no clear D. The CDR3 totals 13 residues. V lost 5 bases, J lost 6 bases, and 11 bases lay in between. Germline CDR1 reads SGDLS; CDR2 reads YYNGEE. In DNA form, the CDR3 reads TGTGCCAGCAGTTATAAGACGGATGAAAAACTGTTTTTT. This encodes CASSYKTDEKLFF.

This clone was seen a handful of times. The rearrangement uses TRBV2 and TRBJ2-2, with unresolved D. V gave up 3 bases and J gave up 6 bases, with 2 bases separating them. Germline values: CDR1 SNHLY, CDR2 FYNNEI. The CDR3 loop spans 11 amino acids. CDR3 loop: CASSEAGELFF. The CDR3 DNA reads TGTGCCAGCAGTGAGGCCGGGGAGCTGTTTTTT.

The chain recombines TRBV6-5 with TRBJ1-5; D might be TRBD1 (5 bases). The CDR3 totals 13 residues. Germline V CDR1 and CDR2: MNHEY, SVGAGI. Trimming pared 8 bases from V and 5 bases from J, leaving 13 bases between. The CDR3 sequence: CASRSREDQPQHF. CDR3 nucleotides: TGTGCCAGCCGAAGCAGGGAAGATCAGCCCCAGCATTTT.

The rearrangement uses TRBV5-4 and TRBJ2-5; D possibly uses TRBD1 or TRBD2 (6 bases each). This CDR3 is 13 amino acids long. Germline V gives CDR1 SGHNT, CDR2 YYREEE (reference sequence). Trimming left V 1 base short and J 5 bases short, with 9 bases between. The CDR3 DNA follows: TGTGCCAGCAGCTTGTTAGGGGGGGAGACCCAGTACTTC. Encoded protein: CASSLLGGETQYF.

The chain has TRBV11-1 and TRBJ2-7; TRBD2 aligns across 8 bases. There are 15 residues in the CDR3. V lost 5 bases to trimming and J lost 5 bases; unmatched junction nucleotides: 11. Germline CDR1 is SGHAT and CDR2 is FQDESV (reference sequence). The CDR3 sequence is CASSRSGSKGNEQYF. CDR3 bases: TGTGCCAGCAGCAGAAGCGGGAGTAAGGGGAACGAGCAGTACTTC. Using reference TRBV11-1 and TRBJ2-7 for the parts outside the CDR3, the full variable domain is EAEVAQSPRYKITEKSQAVAFWCDPISGHATLYWYRQILGQGPELLVQFQDESVVDDSQLPKDRFSAERLKGVDSTLKIQPAELGDSAMYLCASSRSGSKGNEQYFGPGTRLTVT.

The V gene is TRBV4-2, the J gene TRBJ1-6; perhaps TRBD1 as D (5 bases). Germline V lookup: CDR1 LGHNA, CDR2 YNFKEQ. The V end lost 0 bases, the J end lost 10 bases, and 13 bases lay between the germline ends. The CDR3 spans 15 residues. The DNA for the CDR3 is TGTGCCAGCAGCCAAGATACAGGCAGGGAATCACCCCTCCACTTT. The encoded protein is CASSQDTGRESPLHF.

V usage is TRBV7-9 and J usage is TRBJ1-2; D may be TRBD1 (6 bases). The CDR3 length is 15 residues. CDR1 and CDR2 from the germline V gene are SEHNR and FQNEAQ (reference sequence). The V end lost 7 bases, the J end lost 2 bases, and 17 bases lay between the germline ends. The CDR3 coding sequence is TGTGCCAGCATCAACAGGGAGGGAAAAAACTATGGCTACACCTTC. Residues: CASINREGKNYGYTF.

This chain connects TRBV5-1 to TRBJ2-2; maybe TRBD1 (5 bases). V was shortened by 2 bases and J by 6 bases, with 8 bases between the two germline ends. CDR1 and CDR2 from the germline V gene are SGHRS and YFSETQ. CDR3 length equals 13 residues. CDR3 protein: CASSFEGAGELFF. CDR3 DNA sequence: TGCGCCAGCAGCTTTGAAGGGGCCGGGGAGCTGTTTTTT.

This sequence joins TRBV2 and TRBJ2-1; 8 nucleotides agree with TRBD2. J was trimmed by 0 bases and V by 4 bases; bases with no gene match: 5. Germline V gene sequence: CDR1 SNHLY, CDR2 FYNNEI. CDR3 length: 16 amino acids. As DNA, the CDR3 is TGTGCCAGCAGTGGGAAGCGGGGGAGCTCCTACAATGAGCAGTTCTTC. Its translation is CASSGKRGSSYNEQFF.

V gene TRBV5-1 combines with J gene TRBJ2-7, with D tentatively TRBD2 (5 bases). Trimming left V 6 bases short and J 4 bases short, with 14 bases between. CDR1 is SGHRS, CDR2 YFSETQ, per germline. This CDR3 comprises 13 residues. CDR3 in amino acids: CASMPAEGYEQYF. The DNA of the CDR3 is TGCGCCAGCATGCCAGCGGAAGGGTACGAGCAGTACTTC. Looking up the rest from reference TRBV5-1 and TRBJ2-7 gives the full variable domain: KAGVTQTPRYLIKTRGQQVTLSCSPISGHRSVSWYQQTPGQGLQFLFEYFSETQRNKGNFPGRFSGRQFSNSRSEMNVSTLELGDSALYLCASMPAEGYEQYFGPGTRLTVT.

CDR3 residues: CASSDSGTGLVTEAFF. The DNA of the CDR3 is TGTGCCAGCAGTGACTCCGGGACAGGGTTAGTTACTGAAGCTTTCTTT. The rearrangement joins TRBV25-1 to TRBJ1-1, with TRBD1 identical over 9 bases. The trim removed 3 bases at V and 5 bases at J, leaving 10 bases unmatched. Looked up from germline, CDR1 is MGHDK and CDR2 is SYGVNS. CDR3 length: 16 residues.

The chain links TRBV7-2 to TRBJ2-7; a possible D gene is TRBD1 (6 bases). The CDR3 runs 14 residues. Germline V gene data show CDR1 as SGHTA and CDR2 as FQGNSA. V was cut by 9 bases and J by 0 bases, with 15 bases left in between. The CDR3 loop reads CASEPRGSSYEQYF. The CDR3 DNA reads TGTGCCAGTGAACCTAGGGGGAGCTCCTACGAGCAGTACTTC.

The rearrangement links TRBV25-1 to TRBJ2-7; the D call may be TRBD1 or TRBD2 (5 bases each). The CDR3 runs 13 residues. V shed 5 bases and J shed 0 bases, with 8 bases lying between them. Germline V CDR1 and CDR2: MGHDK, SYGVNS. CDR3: CASSWGSSYEQYF. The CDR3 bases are TGTGCCAGCAGTTGGGGGAGCTCCTACGAGCAGTACTTC.

CDR3 residues: CASSEYNSVTQYF. The CDR3 bases are TGTGCCAGCAGTGAATATAATTCTGTTACGCAGTATTTT. The gene calls are TRBV25-1 and TRBJ2-3, with no clear D. The CDR3 is 13 residues long. Germline assignment: CDR1 MGHDK and CDR2 SYGVNS. The ends were cut back, 0 bases at V and 8 bases at J, with 9 bases in the middle. The whole variable domain, remainder taken from reference TRBV25-1 and TRBJ2-3, is EADIYQTPRYLVIGTGKKITLECSQTMGHDKMYWYQQDPGMELHLIHYSYGVNSTEKGDLSSESTVSRIRTEHFPLTLESARPSHTSQYLCASSEYNSVTQYFGPGTRLTVL.

CDR3 bases: TGCGCCAGCAGCCCCGACAGCTATAACACTGAAGCTTTCTTT. Translating it yields CASSPDSYNTEAFF. This chain joins TRBV5-1 and TRBJ1-1, with D possibly matching TRBD1 (5 bases). Trimming cost V 4 bases and J 2 bases, with 12 bases left between them. The germline V gene has CDR1 SGHRS and CDR2 YFSETQ. The CDR3 is 14 amino acids.

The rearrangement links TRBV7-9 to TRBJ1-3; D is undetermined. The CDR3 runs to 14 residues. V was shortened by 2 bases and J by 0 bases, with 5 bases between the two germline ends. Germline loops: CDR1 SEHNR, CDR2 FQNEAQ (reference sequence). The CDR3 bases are TGTGCCAGCAGCTTACTGAGCTCTGGAAACACCATATATTTT. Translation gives CASSLLSSGNTIYF.

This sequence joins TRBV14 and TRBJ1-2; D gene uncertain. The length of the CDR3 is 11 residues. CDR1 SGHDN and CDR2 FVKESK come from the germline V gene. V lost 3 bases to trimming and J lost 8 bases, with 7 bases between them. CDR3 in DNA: TGTGCCAGCAGCCATCGAGGCGGCTACACCTTC. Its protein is CASSHRGGYTF.

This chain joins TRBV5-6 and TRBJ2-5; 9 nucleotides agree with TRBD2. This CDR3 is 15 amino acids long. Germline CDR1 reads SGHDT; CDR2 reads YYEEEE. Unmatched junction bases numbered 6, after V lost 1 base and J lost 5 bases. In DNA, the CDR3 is TGTGCCAGCAGCTTGCTCAGCGGGGGGAGGGAGACCCAGTACTTC. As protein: CASSLLSGGRETQYF. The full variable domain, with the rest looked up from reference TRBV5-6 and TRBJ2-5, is DAGVTQSPTHLIKTRGQQVTLRCSPKSGHDTVSWYQQALGQGPQFIFQYYEEEERQRGNFPDRFSGHQFPNYSSELNVNALLLGDSALYLCASSLLSGGRETQYFGPGTRLLVL.

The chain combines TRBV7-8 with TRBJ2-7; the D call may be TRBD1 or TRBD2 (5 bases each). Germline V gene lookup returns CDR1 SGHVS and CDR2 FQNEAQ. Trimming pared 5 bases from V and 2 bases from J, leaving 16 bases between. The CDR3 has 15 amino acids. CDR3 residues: CASSPGAGSTYEQYF. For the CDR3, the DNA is TGTGCCAGCAGCCCCGGGGCAGGGAGCACCTACGAGCAGTACTTC.

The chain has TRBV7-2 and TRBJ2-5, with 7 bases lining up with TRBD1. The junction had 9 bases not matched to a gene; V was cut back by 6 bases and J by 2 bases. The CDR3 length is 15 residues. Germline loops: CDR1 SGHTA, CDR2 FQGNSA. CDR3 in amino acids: CASSPTGWPQETQYF. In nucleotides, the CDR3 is TGTGCCAGCAGTCCGACAGGGTGGCCGCAAGAGACCCAGTACTTC.

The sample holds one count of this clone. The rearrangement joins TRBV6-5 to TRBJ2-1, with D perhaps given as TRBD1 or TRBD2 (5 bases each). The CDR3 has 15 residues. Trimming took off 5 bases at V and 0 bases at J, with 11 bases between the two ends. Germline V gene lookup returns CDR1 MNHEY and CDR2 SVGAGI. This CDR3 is CASSKLGTSYNEQFF. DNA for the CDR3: TGTGCCAGCAGTAAGCTAGGGACCTCCTACAATGAGCAGTTCTTC.

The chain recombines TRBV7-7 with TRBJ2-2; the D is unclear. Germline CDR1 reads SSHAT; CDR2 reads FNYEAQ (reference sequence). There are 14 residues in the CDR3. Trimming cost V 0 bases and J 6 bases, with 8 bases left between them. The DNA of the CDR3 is TGTGCCAGCAGCTTAGCTCCGGAATCCGGGGAGCTGTTTTTT. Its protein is CASSLAPESGELFF.

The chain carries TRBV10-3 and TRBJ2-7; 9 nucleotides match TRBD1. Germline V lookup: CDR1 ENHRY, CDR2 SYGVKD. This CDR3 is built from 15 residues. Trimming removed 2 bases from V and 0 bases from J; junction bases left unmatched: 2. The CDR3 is CAISETQGASYEQYF. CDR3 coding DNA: TGTGCCATCAGTGAGACACAGGGGGCCTCCTACGAGCAGTACTTC.